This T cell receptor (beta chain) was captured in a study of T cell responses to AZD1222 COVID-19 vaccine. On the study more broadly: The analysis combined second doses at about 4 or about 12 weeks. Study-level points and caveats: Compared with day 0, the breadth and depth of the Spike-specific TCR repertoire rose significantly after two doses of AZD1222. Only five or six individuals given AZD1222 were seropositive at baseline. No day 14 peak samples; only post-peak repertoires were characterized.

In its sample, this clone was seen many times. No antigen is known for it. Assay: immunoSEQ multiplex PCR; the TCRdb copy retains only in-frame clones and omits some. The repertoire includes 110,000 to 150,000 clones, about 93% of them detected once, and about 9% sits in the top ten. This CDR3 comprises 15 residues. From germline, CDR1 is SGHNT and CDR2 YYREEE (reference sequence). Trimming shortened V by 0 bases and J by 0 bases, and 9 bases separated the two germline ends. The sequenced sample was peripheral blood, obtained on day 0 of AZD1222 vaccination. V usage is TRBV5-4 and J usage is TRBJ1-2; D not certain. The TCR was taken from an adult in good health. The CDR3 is CASSLGAVANYGYTF. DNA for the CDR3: TGTGCCAGCAGCTTGGGAGCAGTAGCTAACTATGGCTACACCTTC. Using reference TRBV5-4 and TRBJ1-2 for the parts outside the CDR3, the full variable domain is ETGVTQSPTHLIKTRGQQVTLRCSSQSGHNTVSWYQQALGQGPQFIFQYYREEENGRGNFPPRFSGLQFPNYSSELNVNALELDDSALYLCASSLGAVANYGYTFGSGTRLTVV.